This is a list of T cell receptor beta chains from one sample in a study of cytomegalovirus exposure and HLA in healthy donors. Profiling relied on immunoSEQ multiplex PCR, and the TCRdb table lists in-frame clones only, not all of them. Among over 150,000 clones listed, around 85% were seen once. Sequences were obtained from PBMCs. Every receptor here comes from a young man in good health and CMV-seropositive. Each CDR3 is given with its conserved first and last residue. The order of the fields is J gene, D gene, V gene, clone size, CDR3 protein, CDR3 DNA. A D gene is named only where the DNA matches it firmly. The listing skips clone size in some rows; elsewhere it reads once, few, many or a size class.

j_call: TRBJ1-2
d_call: .
v_call: TRBV28
clone_size: .
cdr3_aa: CASSHSQGGGPYGYTF
cdr3_nt: TGTGCCAGCAGCCACTCCCAGGGTGGGGGCCCCTATGGCTACACCTTC

j_call: TRBJ1-2
d_call: TRBD1
v_call: TRBV27
clone_size: .
cdr3_aa: CASSFRTGGSINYGYTF
cdr3_nt: TGTGCCAGCAGTTTCCGGACAGGGGGCTCAATAAACTATGGCTACACCTTC

j_call: TRBJ1-2
d_call: .
v_call: TRBV6-1
clone_size: .
cdr3_aa: CASSELATRFYGYTF
cdr3_nt: TGTGCCAGCAGTGAACTAGCGACGAGGTTCTATGGCTACACCTTC

j_call: TRBJ2-7
d_call: .
v_call: TRBV5-1
clone_size: .
cdr3_aa: CASSLDGTYEQYF
cdr3_nt: TGCGCCAGCAGCTTGGACGGGACCTACGAGCAGTACTTC

j_call: TRBJ2-1
d_call: .
v_call: TRBV27
clone_size: .
cdr3_aa: CASSPQGSYNEQFF
cdr3_nt: TGTGCCAGCAGTCCCCAGGGGTCCTACAATGAGCAGTTCTTC

j_call: TRBJ1-2
d_call: .
v_call: TRBV7-2
clone_size: .
cdr3_aa: CASSFTGKIGYTF
cdr3_nt: TGTGCCAGCAGCTTCACAGGGAAAATAGGCTACACCTTC

j_call: TRBJ2-5
d_call: TRBD1
v_call: TRBV5-5
clone_size: .
cdr3_aa: CASSLGTGGQETQYF
cdr3_nt: TGTGCCAGCAGCTTGGGGACAGGGGGACAAGAGACCCAGTACTTC

j_call: TRBJ1-2
d_call: TRBD1
v_call: TRBV28
clone_size: .
cdr3_aa: CASSPRVGQGDYGYTF
cdr3_nt: TGTGCCAGCAGTCCAAGGGTGGGACAGGGGGACTATGGCTACACCTTC

j_call: TRBJ2-4
d_call: .
v_call: TRBV30
clone_size: once
cdr3_aa: CAWSVTGNIQYF
cdr3_nt: TGTGCCTGGAGTGTTACGGGAAACATTCAGTACTTC

j_call: TRBJ2-5
d_call: TRBD2
v_call: TRBV5-4
clone_size: .
cdr3_aa: CASSLYASGLRLGVETQYF
cdr3_nt: TGTGCCAGCAGCTTATACGCTAGCGGGTTACGTCTGGGGGTAGAGACCCAGTACTTC

j_call: TRBJ1-2
d_call: .
v_call: TRBV28
clone_size: .
cdr3_aa: CASSLEQEGYGYTF
cdr3_nt: TGTGCCAGCAGTTTAGAGCAGGAAGGCTATGGCTACACCTTC

j_call: TRBJ1-4
d_call: TRBD1
v_call: TRBV4-1
clone_size: .
cdr3_aa: CASSQPSWGTGFNEKLFF
cdr3_nt: TGCGCCAGCAGCCAACCAAGCTGGGGGACAGGCTTTAATGAAAAACTGTTTTTT

j_call: TRBJ1-2
d_call: .
v_call: TRBV13
clone_size: .
cdr3_aa: CASSLDREPGYTF
cdr3_nt: TGTGCCAGCAGCTTAGATCGCGAGCCTGGCTACACCTTC

j_call: TRBJ2-5
d_call: TRBD1
v_call: TRBV5-4
clone_size: .
cdr3_aa: CASSLGQGARETQYF
cdr3_nt: TGTGCCAGCAGCTTAGGCCAGGGGGCAAGAGAGACCCAGTACTTC

j_call: TRBJ2-3
d_call: TRBD2
v_call: TRBV5-1
clone_size: .
cdr3_aa: CASSSGAGSYSTDTQYF
cdr3_nt: TGCGCCAGCAGCTCGGGAGCGGGGAGCTACAGCACAGATACGCAGTATTTT

j_call: TRBJ2-7
d_call: .
v_call: TRBV6-5
clone_size: .
cdr3_aa: CASSFDREVYEQYF
cdr3_nt: TGTGCCAGCAGTTTCGACAGGGAGGTCTACGAGCAGTACTTC

j_call: TRBJ1-2
d_call: .
v_call: TRBV6-1
clone_size: few
cdr3_aa: CASSETPNYGYTF
cdr3_nt: TGTGCCAGCAGTGAAACACCTAACTATGGCTACACCTTC

j_call: TRBJ2-5
d_call: .
v_call: TRBV28
clone_size: .
cdr3_aa: CASRTPGYQETQYF
cdr3_nt: TGTGCCAGCAGAACGCCCGGGTACCAAGAGACCCAGTACTTC

j_call: TRBJ2-3
d_call: TRBD2
v_call: TRBV5-1
clone_size: .
cdr3_aa: CASSLEGVGGAADTQYF
cdr3_nt: TGCGCCAGCAGCTTGGAAGGGGTCGGGGGGGCCGCAGATACGCAGTATTTT

j_call: TRBJ1-1
d_call: .
v_call: TRBV30
clone_size: .
cdr3_aa: CAWSVPRFNTEAFF
cdr3_nt: TGTGCCTGGAGTGTACCGAGATTTAACACTGAAGCTTTCTTT

j_call: TRBJ2-5
d_call: .
v_call: TRBV5-6
clone_size: .
cdr3_aa: CASSPRGTSTSQETQYF
cdr3_nt: TGTGCCAGCAGCCCAAGGGGGACCTCTACCTCCCAAGAGACCCAGTACTTC

j_call: TRBJ2-7
d_call: .
v_call: TRBV7-9
clone_size: .
cdr3_aa: CASSPGDGYSYEQYF
cdr3_nt: TGTGCCAGCAGCCCGGGGGACGGTTACTCCTACGAGCAGTACTTC

j_call: TRBJ2-2
d_call: .
v_call: TRBV5-4
clone_size: .
cdr3_aa: CASSSDRNTGELFF
cdr3_nt: TGTGCCAGCAGCTCTGACAGAAACACCGGGGAGCTGTTTTTT

j_call: TRBJ1-1
d_call: TRBD1
v_call: TRBV4-1
clone_size: .
cdr3_aa: CASSAPGQGKSEAFF
cdr3_nt: TGCGCCAGCAGCGCACCGGGACAGGGGAAGTCTGAAGCTTTCTTT

j_call: TRBJ1-5
d_call: TRBD1
v_call: TRBV6-1
clone_size: .
cdr3_aa: CASRTTGDASQPQHF
cdr3_nt: TGTGCCAGCAGGACTACAGGGGATGCGAGTCAGCCCCAGCATTTT

j_call: TRBJ2-5
d_call: TRBD1
v_call: TRBV15
clone_size: once
cdr3_aa: CATSRGGQYQETQYF
cdr3_nt: TGTGCCACCAGCAGAGGGGGACAGTACCAAGAGACCCAGTACTTC

j_call: TRBJ1-3
d_call: .
v_call: TRBV2
clone_size: .
cdr3_aa: CASSRGLPSSGNTIYF
cdr3_nt: TGTGCCAGCAGTCGAGGGCTACCGAGCTCTGGAAACACCATATATTTT

j_call: TRBJ1-4
d_call: .
v_call: TRBV27
clone_size: .
cdr3_aa: CASSLLGGTNEKLFF
cdr3_nt: TGTGCCAGCAGTTTATTGGGGGGGACTAATGAAAAACTGTTTTTT

j_call: TRBJ1-2
d_call: TRBD1
v_call: TRBV6-1
clone_size: few
cdr3_aa: CASSEDRRWGFYGYTF
cdr3_nt: TGTGCCAGCAGTGAGGACAGGAGGTGGGGATTCTATGGCTACACCTTC

j_call: TRBJ2-7
d_call: TRBD2
v_call: TRBV9
clone_size: .
cdr3_aa: CASSEGLAGAAGSYEQYF
cdr3_nt: TGTGCCAGCAGCGAGGGACTAGCGGGAGCGGCGGGTTCCTACGAGCAGTACTTC

j_call: TRBJ2-2
d_call: .
v_call: TRBV5-1
clone_size: .
cdr3_aa: CASVREGAAGELFF
cdr3_nt: TGCGCCAGCGTCCGAGAAGGGGCCGCCGGGGAGCTGTTTTTT

j_call: TRBJ2-3
d_call: TRBD2
v_call: TRBV27
clone_size: few
cdr3_aa: CASSFGRGGTDTQYF
cdr3_nt: TGTGCCAGCAGTTTTGGCCGGGGGGGCACAGATACGCAGTATTTT

j_call: TRBJ2-5
d_call: .
v_call: TRBV28
clone_size: .
cdr3_aa: CASIQPGQQETQYF
cdr3_nt: TGTGCCAGCATCCAACCAGGGCAGCAGGAGACCCAGTACTTC

j_call: TRBJ2-2
d_call: TRBD2
v_call: TRBV4-1
clone_size: .
cdr3_aa: CASSQLELASGELFF
cdr3_nt: TGCGCCAGCAGCCAGTTGGAACTAGCGTCCGGGGAGCTGTTTTTT

j_call: TRBJ1-2
d_call: TRBD1
v_call: TRBV28
clone_size: few
cdr3_aa: CMDGTDYGYTF
cdr3_nt: TGCATGGACGGGACAGACTATGGCTACACCTTC

j_call: TRBJ1-1
d_call: TRBD1
v_call: TRBV27
clone_size: .
cdr3_aa: CASSLGTGGVNTEAFF
cdr3_nt: TGTGCCAGCAGTTTAGGTACAGGGGGGGTTAACACTGAAGCTTTCTTT

j_call: TRBJ2-7
d_call: .
v_call: TRBV6-6
clone_size: few
cdr3_aa: CASSYGTTYEQYF
cdr3_nt: TGTGCCAGCAGTTACGGGACAACCTACGAGCAGTACTTC

j_call: TRBJ1-1
d_call: TRBD1
v_call: TRBV5-1
clone_size: .
cdr3_aa: CASSPGQGRAEAFF
cdr3_nt: TGCGCCAGCAGCCCCGGACAGGGGAGGGCTGAAGCTTTCTTT

j_call: TRBJ1-2
d_call: .
v_call: TRBV6-5
clone_size: .
cdr3_aa: CASSYSGEHYGYTF
cdr3_nt: TGTGCCAGCAGTTACTCAGGAGAACACTATGGCTACACCTTC

j_call: TRBJ1-4
d_call: .
v_call: TRBV30
clone_size: .
cdr3_aa: CAWSVGAGTAEKLFF
cdr3_nt: TGTGCCTGGAGTGTAGGGGCGGGGACGGCTGAAAAACTGTTTTTT

j_call: TRBJ2-5
d_call: TRBD2
v_call: TRBV7-9
clone_size: .
cdr3_aa: CASSLGGLAGGLETQYF
cdr3_nt: TGTGCCAGCAGCTTAGGGGGACTAGCGGGAGGGCTGGAGACCCAGTACTTC

j_call: TRBJ2-1
d_call: TRBD2
v_call: TRBV5-4
clone_size: .
cdr3_aa: CASSPTSGNDEQFF
cdr3_nt: TGTGCCAGCAGCCCGACTAGCGGGAATGATGAGCAGTTCTTC

j_call: TRBJ1-1
d_call: .
v_call: TRBV29-1
clone_size: .
cdr3_aa: CSVVGGGKAFF
cdr3_nt: TGCAGCGTTGTCGGGGGGGGGAAAGCTTTCTTT

j_call: TRBJ2-7
d_call: TRBD2
v_call: TRBV9
clone_size: .
cdr3_aa: CASSVAGLAGYEQYF
cdr3_nt: TGTGCCAGCAGCGTAGCTGGGCTAGCGGGGTACGAGCAGTACTTC

j_call: TRBJ2-4
d_call: TRBD2
v_call: TRBV18
clone_size: .
cdr3_aa: CASSPRRGRAGNIQYF
cdr3_nt: TGTGCCAGCTCACCACGGCGCGGGAGGGCGGGGAACATTCAGTACTTC